The 15 T cell receptor beta chains below were found in one sample sequenced in a study of blood T cell repertoires in COVID-19. TCRdb's copy holds only in-frame clones and misses some; the assay was immunoSEQ multiplex PCR. The sample yields 150,000 or so clones, 80% to 90% seen once. The sequenced sample consisted of peripheral blood. Source of these receptors: a woman in her sixties or seventies with acute or convalescent COVID-19.

V usage is TRBV5-1 and J usage is TRBJ1-4, with TRBD1 matching 9 bases. Per the germline V gene, CDR1 is SGHRS and CDR2 is YFSETQ. The CDR3 extends over 14 amino acids. Unmatched junction bases numbered 4, after V lost 4 bases and J lost 6 bases. In DNA form, the CDR3 reads TGCGCCAGCAGCCTACAGGGGGCGGATGAAAAACTGTTTTTT. It codes for CASSLQGADEKLFF.

The V and J genes are TRBV9 and TRBJ2-5, with 8 bases identical to TRBD2. The germline V gene encodes CDR1 SGDLS and CDR2 YYNGEE. Trimming took 3 bases from V and 1 from J; bases not matched to a gene: 5. The CDR3 is 15 amino acids. CDR3: CASSEGLGVQETQYF. The CDR3 DNA reads TGTGCCAGCAGCGAGGGACTAGGGGTCCAAGAGACCCAGTACTTC.

The gene calls are TRBV3-1 (or the pseudogene TRBV3-2) and TRBJ1-6; 9 bases align to TRBD1. The CDR3 is 15 amino acids. Looked up from germline, CDR1 is LGHDT and CDR2 is YNNKEL (reference sequence). The V and J ends lost 5 bases and 5 bases, in that order; junction bases with no gene match: 4. For the CDR3, the DNA is TGTGCCAGCAGCACACGACAGGGGGATAATTCACCCCTCCACTTT. Translating gives CASSTRQGDNSPLHF.

This chain joins TRBV27 and TRBJ2-2; TRBD1 is a possible D gene (5 bases). This CDR3 is 15 amino acids long. V lost 3 bases to trimming and J lost 1 base, with 9 bases between them. The V gene's germline CDR1 is MNHEY and CDR2 SMNVEV (reference sequence). The CDR3 loop is CASSFWQGNTGELFF. In DNA form, the CDR3 reads TGTGCCAGCAGTTTTTGGCAGGGGAACACCGGGGAGCTGTTTTTT.

The chain carries TRBV29-1 and TRBJ1-2, with D maybe TRBD1 (6 bases). The germline CDR1 and CDR2 sequences are SQVTM and ANQGSEA. The CDR3 totals 13 residues. V was cut by 4 bases and J by 8 bases, with 17 bases left in between. This chain's CDR3 is CSVAHRGSRGYTF. CDR3 DNA: TGCAGCGTTGCGCATAGGGGGTCGCGAGGCTACACCTTC. Using reference TRBV29-1 and TRBJ1-2 for the parts outside the CDR3, the full variable domain is SAVISQKPSRDICQRGTSLTIQCQVDSQVTMMFWYRQQPGQSLTLIATANQGSEATYESGFVIDKFPISRPNLTFSTLTVSNMSPEDSSIYLCSVAHRGSRGYTFGSGTRLTVV.

The V and J genes are TRBV7-9 and TRBJ2-1, with D possibly being TRBD2 (7 bases). Germline CDR1 and CDR2: SEHNR and FQNEAQ (reference sequence). V lost 5 bases, J lost 1 base, and 18 bases lay in between. The CDR3 spans 17 residues. The CDR3 DNA sequence: TGTGCCAGCAGCCCCCTGGGGGCGGGGGCTTCCTACAATGAGCAGTTCTTC. Translating gives CASSPLGAGASYNEQFF.

This chain connects TRBV11-2 to TRBJ2-7; 7 nucleotides line up with TRBD1. This CDR3 spans 12 amino acids. V was clipped by 5 bases and J by 7 bases; unmatched bases: 5. Germline-derived CDR1 and CDR2 are SGHAT and FQNNGV. The CDR3 spells CASSAHRGEQYF. The DNA of the CDR3 is TGTGCCAGCAGCGCACACAGGGGAGAGCAGTACTTC.

Ten or more counts support this clone. The rearrangement uses TRBV10-1 and TRBJ1-6, with a weak D call TRBD1 (6 bases). Germline V gene data show CDR1 as WNHNN and CDR2 as SYGVQD (reference sequence). Between the trimmed V and J ends, which lost 6 bases and 7 bases, there was a span of 10 bases. CDR3 size: 13 residues. The CDR3 DNA is TGCGCCAGCAGCTACGGACAGAATTCACCCCTCCACTTT. This gives the protein CASSYGQNSPLHF.

This chain links TRBV28 with TRBJ1-4, with D tentatively TRBD1 (5 bases). Germline V gene lookup returns CDR1 MDHEN and CDR2 SYDVKM. The V and J ends lost 2 bases and 8 bases respectively, with 9 bases between them. The CDR3 loop spans 13 amino acids. CDR3 in DNA: TGTGCCAGCAGTTTAATTTACAGGGAAAAACTGTTTTTT. It codes for CASSLIYREKLFF.

Within the sample, this clone is medium-sized (0.01 to 0.1%). The V and J genes are TRBV2 and TRBJ1-1; D call uncertain. The CDR3 is 12 amino acids. Germline values: CDR1 SNHLY, CDR2 FYNNEI. The V end was cut by 6 bases, the J end by 8 bases, with 13 bases between. The CDR3 here is CASRGAWGEAFF. The DNA of the CDR3 is TGTGCCAGCAGGGGAGCGTGGGGAGAAGCTTTCTTT.

V is TRBV27 and J is TRBJ2-3; TRBD2 agrees at 7 bases. Germline-derived CDR1 and CDR2 are MNHEY and SMNVEV (reference sequence). The ends lost 2 bases at V and 7 bases at J; junction bases unmatched: 3. The CDR3 is 13 amino acids. The CDR3 coding sequence is TGTGCCAGCAGTTTAGCAGGGACTAATACGCAGTATTTT. Amino acids: CASSLAGTNTQYF.

The chain is built from TRBV21-1 and TRBJ2-1; the D segment call TRBD2 is taken from the table without a DNA check. TRBV21-1 is a documented pseudogene. CDR3 size: 15 residues. The CDR3, as DNA: TGTGCCAGCAGCAAAGACCCGGGGGGGATCAATGAGCAGTTCTTC. Its protein product is CASSKDPGGINEQFF.

The chain uses TRBV7-3 and TRBJ2-2; 7 nucleotides agree with TRBD1. Germline lookup yields CDR1 SGHTA and CDR2 FQGTGA. The CDR3 contains 17 residues. V was clipped by 5 bases and J by 0 bases; unmatched bases: 9. CDR3 in amino acids: CASSPQSGQANTGELFF. Here the CDR3 DNA reads TGTGCCAGCAGCCCCCAATCAGGACAGGCGAACACCGGGGAGCTGTTTTTT.

The chain joins TRBV6-5 to TRBJ1-2; D may be TRBD1 (5 bases). The CDR3 consists of 14 residues. Looked up from germline, CDR1 is MNHEY and CDR2 is SVGAGI. Trimming took off 5 bases at V and 0 bases at J, with 10 bases between the two ends. The CDR3 region has the DNA TGTGCCAGCAGTCAGGGCCTATCTAACTATGGCTACACCTTC. This gives the protein CASSQGLSNYGYTF.

The chain uses TRBV19 and TRBJ2-4; TRBD1 aligns across 9 bases. Unmatched junction bases numbered 13, after V lost 5 bases and J lost 5 bases. This CDR3 contains 17 residues. Germline V gene lookup returns CDR1 LNHDA and CDR2 SQIVND (reference sequence). CDR3 amino acids: CASSSRGTGPRENIQYF. The CDR3 nucleotides read TGTGCCAGTAGTTCCCGCGGGACAGGGCCTCGGGAAAACATTCAGTACTTC.